These T cell receptor beta chains were read from a single sample in a study of blood T cell repertoires in COVID-19. TCRdb keeps only in-frame clones here, not all; method: immunoSEQ multiplex PCR. In the table there are approximately 300,000 clones, 86% of which are singletons. Sequencing was done on a sample of PBMCs or T cells enriched from blood (not recorded which). The receptors shown here come from a young woman who had recovered from COVID-19. CDR3s include the opening cysteine and the closing phenylalanine or tryptophan. The order of the fields is CDR3 protein, V gene, J gene.

cdr3_aa: CASSFFQGLPEAFF
v_call: TRBV7-9
j_call: TRBJ1-1

cdr3_aa: CASSYGRGAYEQYF
v_call: TRBV28
j_call: TRBJ2-7

cdr3_aa: CASSPRTGGTGNTIYF
v_call: TRBV18
j_call: TRBJ1-3

cdr3_aa: CASSLFARGSNQPQHF
v_call: TRBV27
j_call: TRBJ1-5

cdr3_aa: CAREASGRFHNEQFF
v_call: TRBV9
j_call: TRBJ2-1

cdr3_aa: CASRTNRGLNTEAFF
v_call: TRBV4-1
j_call: TRBJ1-1

cdr3_aa: CASREGTGGYVEQYF
v_call: TRBV6-5
j_call: TRBJ2-7

cdr3_aa: CASSYGGQGNEKLFF
v_call: TRBV6-5
j_call: TRBJ1-4

cdr3_aa: CASSFSRVNTIYF
v_call: TRBV12-3/TRBV12-4
j_call: TRBJ1-3

cdr3_aa: CASSPSGRVSGDTQYF
v_call: TRBV4-2
j_call: TRBJ2-3

cdr3_aa: CAISGRDRVYEQYF
v_call: TRBV10-3
j_call: TRBJ2-7

cdr3_aa: CATSDLLAGEETQYF
v_call: TRBV24-1
j_call: TRBJ2-5

cdr3_aa: CASSADDQRGGSEQFF
v_call: TRBV10-2
j_call: TRBJ2-1

cdr3_aa: CASSLGRATNEKLFF
v_call: TRBV7-8
j_call: TRBJ1-4

cdr3_aa: CASGPYRGEQFF
v_call: TRBV12-5
j_call: TRBJ2-1

cdr3_aa: CASSLSQGGTEAFF
v_call: TRBV28
j_call: TRBJ1-1

cdr3_aa: CATSDSPGQPQHF
v_call: TRBV24-1
j_call: TRBJ1-5

cdr3_aa: CASSLATGHGYTF
v_call: TRBV5-1
j_call: TRBJ1-2

cdr3_aa: CASSFFATDNEKLFF
v_call: TRBV5-1
j_call: TRBJ1-4

cdr3_aa: CAVLDRGGNEKLFF
v_call: TRBV30
j_call: TRBJ1-4

cdr3_aa: CASSEFRGNQPQHF
v_call: TRBV6-1
j_call: TRBJ1-5

cdr3_aa: CASSGTGGGNEKLFF
v_call: TRBV7-9
j_call: TRBJ1-4

cdr3_aa: CASGTRDPDTQYF
v_call: TRBV19
j_call: TRBJ2-3

cdr3_aa: CASSLTKGAEQYF
v_call: TRBV7-8
j_call: TRBJ2-7

cdr3_aa: CASSLSGGTGELFF
v_call: TRBV7-2
j_call: TRBJ2-2

cdr3_aa: CSVRSSYEQYF
v_call: TRBV20-1
j_call: TRBJ2-7

cdr3_aa: CASSVQGGTYNSPLHF
v_call: TRBV2
j_call: TRBJ1-6

cdr3_aa: CASRVSRTTNEKLFF
v_call: TRBV2
j_call: TRBJ1-4

cdr3_aa: CASSHKEAGSDSYNEQFF
v_call: TRBV4-2
j_call: TRBJ2-1

cdr3_aa: CASSGGPSYNEQFF
v_call: TRBV9
j_call: TRBJ2-1

cdr3_aa: CASSLERGVQFF
v_call: TRBV11-2
j_call: TRBJ2-1

cdr3_aa: CATGAGYTEAFF
v_call: TRBV28
j_call: TRBJ1-1

cdr3_aa: CASRPSGRTDTQYF
v_call: TRBV7-2
j_call: TRBJ2-3

cdr3_aa: CAWSVSRWPGELFF
v_call: TRBV30
j_call: TRBJ2-2

cdr3_aa: CASSPPGQSEAFF
v_call: TRBV19
j_call: TRBJ1-1

cdr3_aa: CASSPLGPEGSEQFF
v_call: TRBV27
j_call: TRBJ2-1

cdr3_aa: CASSSRPSFNEQFF
v_call: TRBV11-1
j_call: TRBJ2-1

cdr3_aa: CASSFLRGTSEAFF
v_call: TRBV7-9
j_call: TRBJ1-1

cdr3_aa: CASSTRTQYGYTF
v_call: TRBV19
j_call: TRBJ1-2

cdr3_aa: CASRVGPGSTVLRQFF
v_call: TRBV5-1
j_call: TRBJ2-1

cdr3_aa: CASSRDRFRPEAFF
v_call: TRBV19
j_call: TRBJ1-1

cdr3_aa: CASSFPGRGDTEAFF
v_call: TRBV5-4
j_call: TRBJ1-1

cdr3_aa: CASNPRGGWSEAFF
v_call: TRBV11-2
j_call: TRBJ1-1

cdr3_aa: CASSLTDRGPPTFF
v_call: TRBV19
j_call: TRBJ1-1

cdr3_aa: CASSIGTDSYEQYF
v_call: TRBV7-9
j_call: TRBJ2-7

cdr3_aa: CASSSTRTGNEQFF
v_call: TRBV11-3
j_call: TRBJ2-1

cdr3_aa: CASSPSTGRSGNTIYF
v_call: TRBV5-6
j_call: TRBJ1-3

cdr3_aa: CASSLWLGQGAAYNSPLHF
v_call: TRBV5-6
j_call: TRBJ1-6

cdr3_aa: CASSLGTGMVDEQFF
v_call: TRBV18
j_call: TRBJ2-1

cdr3_aa: CASSPLPSSNQPQHF
v_call: TRBV27
j_call: TRBJ1-5